Reported below is one TCR beta chain. Its antigen is unidentified. The sample belongs to a study of post-analysis software for immune sequencing data. Study findings and constraints: In patients, about five TRBV segments were more frequent than in controls, with TRBV5-6, TRBV5-1 and TRBV20-1 among them.

V gave up 0 bases and J gave up 9 bases; unmatched junction bases: 6. Germline values: CDR1 KGHSH, CDR2 LQKENI. The CDR3 covers 16 residues. Incorporated into the TCR beta cDNA libraries were unique molecular identifiers, which served to reduce PCR and sequencing biases. Once roughly 0.9 to 10 million T cells were used, 400,000 to 550,000 cDNA molecules resulted. TCRdb re-analysed the PCR reads in MiXCR, keeping a single row per CDR3 protein. The sample shows around 200,000 distinct CDR3 sequences, approximately 28% of them seen only once. Sequencing input: blood. This sequence joins TRBV18 and TRBJ2-1, with TRBD2 identical over 12 bases. The clonotype comes from a girl aged 2 to 17 with multiple sclerosis. CDR3 region: CASSPPGLAGTVEQFF. The CDR3 nucleotides read TGTGCCAGCTCACCACCGGGACTAGCGGGTACCGTTGAGCAGTTCTTC.